A single sample gave rise to the 4 T cell receptor beta chains below, sequenced in a study of T-cell reconstitution after alpha-beta-depleted transplantation in children (dated by TCRdb to 2015 to 2016). Library prep was done by PCR. Sequencing relied on an Illumina HiSeq 2500. TCR library preparation used molecular barcoding, with unique molecular identifiers applied to normalize quantification of the TCRbeta repertoire. The raw public data were reprocessed by TCRdb itself: fastp quality trimming at Q25, MiXCR clonotype calling, in-frame beta chains only. One record per CDR3 amino acid sequence lists the most common genes and DNA. Recorded for this sample are 580,000 or so distinct CDR3 sequences; around 23% of them occurred a single time. The top ten hold roughly an eighth of the sample. Read against the paper, the sample's treatment or condition label means: allogeneic hematopoietic cell transplantation with graft depleted of TCRalphabeta T cells and CD19 B cells.

Sample: PBMCs, mostly from graft donor cells, taken 360 days after TCRalphabeta/CD19-depleted stem cell transplant. Source of these receptors: a boy less than two years old who had a stem cell transplant for acute myeloid leukemia, so the T cells may come from the graft donor.

This clonotype has at least ten counts. Mismatch with germline at one junction end may stem from a read error. The CDR3 DNA reads TGCAGTGCCAGAGGCCAGCTCCTATACAATGAGCAGTTCTTC. As protein: CSARGQLLYNEQFF. The rearrangement links TRBV20-1 to TRBJ2-1, with unresolved D. Germline V gene lookup returns CDR1 DFQATT and CDR2 SNEGSKA (reference sequence). This CDR3 contains 14 residues.

This clonotype occurred a few times. The chain joins TRBV6-1 to TRBJ2-4; 9 positions match TRBD1. Trimming at V came to 5 bases and at J to 6 bases, leaving 5 bases not matched to a gene. Germline V gene lookup returns CDR1 MNHNS and CDR2 SASEGT. This CDR3 has 14 residues. The CDR3 region has the DNA TGTGCCAGCAGTAAGGGGACAGGGCGAAACATTCAGTACTTC. This translates into CASSKGTGRNIQYF.

This clonotype was counted ten times or more. The rearrangement uses TRBV7-9 and TRBJ2-1; D is possibly TRBD1 (5 bases). This CDR3 has 15 residues. V was pared by 0 bases and J by 6 bases, with 12 bases between. CDR1 and CDR2 (germline): SEHNR, FQNEAQ (reference sequence). The CDR3 sequence is CASSLARERGNEQFF. The DNA of the CDR3 is TGTGCCAGCAGCTTAGCAAGGGAAAGGGGCAATGAGCAGTTCTTC.

The table lists this clonotype with a few counts. The chain joins TRBV5-1 to TRBJ2-3; D is possibly TRBD1 or TRBD2 (5 bases each). The germline gives CDR1 SGHRS, CDR2 YFSETQ. Trimming stripped 4 bases from V and 6 bases from J, with 15 bases between. This CDR3 has 14 residues. Here the CDR3 DNA reads TGCGCCAGCAGCCCGGGACCCCCCGCGGATACGCAGTATTTT. It specifies CASSPGPPADTQYF. Filled out from reference TRBV5-1 and TRBJ2-3, the complete variable domain reads KAGVTQTPRYLIKTRGQQVTLSCSPISGHRSVSWYQQTPGQGLQFLFEYFSETQRNKGNFPGRFSGRQFSNSRSEMNVSTLELGDSALYLCASSPGPPADTQYFGPGTRLTVL.